The sequence of this T cell receptor (beta chain) was determined in a study of cytomegalovirus exposure and HLA in healthy donors. The CDR3 runs to 13 residues. Trimming removed 4 bases from V and 7 bases from J; junction bases left unmatched: 7. Germline loops: CDR1 SGHRS, CDR2 YFSETQ. The PCR employed 60 Vbeta primers together with 13 Jbeta primers. Measured with immunoSEQ multiplex PCR; TCRdb has only the in-frame clones, and not every one. The profile shows about 36,000 clones, roughly three quarters of them singletons. The gene calls are TRBV5-1 and TRBJ1-1, with TRBD1 identical over 7 bases. Sequencing was performed on PBMCs. The TCR originated in a man younger than 40 in good health and CMV-seronegative. CDR3 sequence: CASSVGTDYEAFF. Written as DNA, the CDR3 is TGCGCCAGCAGCGTGGGGACAGACTATGAAGCTTTCTTT. Looking up the rest from reference TRBV5-1 and TRBJ1-1 gives the full variable domain: KAGVTQTPRYLIKTRGQQVTLSCSPISGHRSVSWYQQTPGQGLQFLFEYFSETQRNKGNFPGRFSGRQFSNSRSEMNVSTLELGDSALYLCASSVGTDYEAFFGQGTRLTVV.